This T cell receptor (beta chain) appears in the sequencing data of a study of T cell responses to AZD1222 COVID-19 vaccine. The V end was cut by 5 bases, the J end by 5 bases, with 12 bases between. This CDR3 is built from 13 residues. Germline assignment: CDR1 SEHNR and CDR2 FQNEAQ (reference sequence). Study-wide points: Among vaccine-associated CD4 TCRs, coverage spanned spike, with dominance at 160-218 and 743-854.

This table comes from immunoSEQ multiplex PCR, and its TCRdb copy is limited to in-frame clones, with some not included. The sample lists 56,000 or so clones; 60% to 80% were seen once. Remarks on this clone: The antigen remains unidentified.

The sequencing used peripheral blood, collected 28 days after the second AZD1222 dose. The gene calls are TRBV7-9 and TRBJ2-5, with TRBD1 as a possible D gene (5 bases). The receptor's source is an adult who received the AZD1222 COVID-19 vaccine. The CDR3 region is CASSGRGRETQYF. Here the CDR3 DNA reads TGTGCCAGCAGCGGAAGGGGTAGGGAGACCCAGTACTTC. The full variable domain, with the rest looked up from reference TRBV7-9 and TRBJ2-5, is DTGVSQNPRHKITKRGQNVTFRCDPISEHNRLYWYRQTLGQGPEFLTYFQNEAQLEKSRLLSDRFSAERPKGSFSTLEIQRTEQGDSAMYLCASSGRGRETQYFGPGTRLLVL.